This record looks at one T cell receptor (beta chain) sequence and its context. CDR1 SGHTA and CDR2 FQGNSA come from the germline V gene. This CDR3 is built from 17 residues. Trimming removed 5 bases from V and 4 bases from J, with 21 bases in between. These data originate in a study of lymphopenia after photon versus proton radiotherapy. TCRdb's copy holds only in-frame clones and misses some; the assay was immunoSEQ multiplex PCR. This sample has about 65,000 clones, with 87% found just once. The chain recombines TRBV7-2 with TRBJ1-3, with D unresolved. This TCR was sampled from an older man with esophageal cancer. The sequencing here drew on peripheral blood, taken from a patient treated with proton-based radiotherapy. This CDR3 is CASSPELPLVVGNTIYF. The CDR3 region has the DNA TGTGCCAGCAGCCCCGAACTCCCCTTAGTCGTGGGAAACACCATATATTTT.